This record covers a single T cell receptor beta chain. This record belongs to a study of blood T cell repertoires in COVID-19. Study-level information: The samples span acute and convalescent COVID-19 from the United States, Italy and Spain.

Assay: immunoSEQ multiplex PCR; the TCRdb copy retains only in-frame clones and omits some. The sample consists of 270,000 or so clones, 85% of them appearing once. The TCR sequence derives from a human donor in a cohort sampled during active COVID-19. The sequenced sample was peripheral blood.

DNA of the CDR3: TGTGCCAGCAGCCTGGGGACATACTACGAGCAGTACTTC. Amino acid sequence: CASSLGTYYEQYF. The chain employs TRBV7-2 and TRBJ2-7, with TRBD1 as a possible D gene (6 bases). The germline V gene has CDR1 SGHTA and CDR2 FQGNSA. Deletions cut 5 bases from V and 3 bases from J, with 11 bases between. The CDR3 totals 13 residues.